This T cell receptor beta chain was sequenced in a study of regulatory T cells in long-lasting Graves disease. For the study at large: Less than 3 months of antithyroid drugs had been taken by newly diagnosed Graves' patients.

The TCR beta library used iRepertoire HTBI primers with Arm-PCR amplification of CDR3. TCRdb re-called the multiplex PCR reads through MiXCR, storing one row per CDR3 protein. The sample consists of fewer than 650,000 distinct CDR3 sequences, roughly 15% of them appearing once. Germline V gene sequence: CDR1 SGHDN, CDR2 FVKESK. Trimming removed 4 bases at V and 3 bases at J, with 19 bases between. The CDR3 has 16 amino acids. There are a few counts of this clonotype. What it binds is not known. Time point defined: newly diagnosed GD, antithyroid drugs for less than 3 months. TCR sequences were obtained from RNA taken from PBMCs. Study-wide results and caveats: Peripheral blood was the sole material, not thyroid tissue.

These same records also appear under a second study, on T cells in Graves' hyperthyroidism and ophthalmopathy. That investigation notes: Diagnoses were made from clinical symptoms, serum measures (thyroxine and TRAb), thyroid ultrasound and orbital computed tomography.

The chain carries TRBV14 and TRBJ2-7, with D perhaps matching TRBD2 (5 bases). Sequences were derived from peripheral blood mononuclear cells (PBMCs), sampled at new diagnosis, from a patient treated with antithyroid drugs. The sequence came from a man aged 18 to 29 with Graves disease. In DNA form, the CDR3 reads TGTGCCAGCAGCCGCCCGGGAAGTTCGGGATACTACGAGCAGTACTTC. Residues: CASSRPGSSGYYEQYF. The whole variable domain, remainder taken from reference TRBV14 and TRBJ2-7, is EAGVTQFPSHSVIEKGQTVTLRCDPISGHDNLYWYRRVMGKEIKFLLHFVKESKQDESGMPNNRFLAERTGGTYSTLKVQPAELEDSGVYFCASSRPGSSGYYEQYFGPGTRLTVT.